Reported below is one TCR beta chain. The CDR3 totals 14 residues. Germline loops: CDR1 LGHNA, CDR2 YNFKEQ. V lost 4 bases and J 6 bases, leaving 14 bases between the germline ends. Profiled with immunoSEQ multiplex PCR; TCRdb holds only in-frame clones, not every one. The repertoire has approximately 120,000 clones, around nine tenths of them found once; the top ten carry 9% to 15%. The data were obtained in a study of T cell responses to AZD1222 COVID-19 vaccine. Turning to the study itself: Second-dose timings of about 4 or about 12 weeks were pooled.

This TCR was sampled from an adult in good health. V is TRBV4-2 and J is TRBJ2-3; possibly TRBD1 for D (5 bases). The starting material was peripheral blood, obtained on day 0 of AZD1222 vaccination. The CDR3: CASSPPPGPDTQYF. The CDR3, as DNA: TGTGCCAGCAGCCCCCCCCCAGGGCCCGATACGCAGTATTTT.